The present TCR beta chain was sequenced within a study of CD8+ T cells in alopecia areata (dated by TCRdb to 2016 to 2018). At the level of the whole study: The treated patients, all with moderate-to-severe alopecia areata, were enrolled in an open-label pilot trial of oral tofacitinib given at 5 to 10 mg twice daily. For the treated patients, the SALT score, which quantifies what percentage of scalp surface area is affected, served as the measure of disease severity. High-throughput TCRbeta sequencing was used to examine T cell clonal expansion in alopecia areata in both the C3H/HeJ mouse model and human patients. RNA was extracted with the PAXgene miRNA kit for fixed scalp, the miRNeasy kit for PBMCs, and the RNeasy kit for mouse skin. On the human side, TCRbeta sequencing was run on scalp tissue and on sorted CD4+ and CD8+ peripheral blood T cells from healthy controls and from alopecia areata patients with either patchy or totalis/universalis disease. Patients received tofacitinib for 6 to 18 months and were then followed off drug for 6 months to check for delayed response and recurrence. Clonality in the scalp was compared among normal scalp (n=4), patchy alopecia areata scalp (n=8), and alopecia totalis/universalis scalp (n=8). Biopsies were taken from tofacitinib-treated patients at baseline and again at 4 and 24 weeks into treatment, and several of those patients also had a later scalp biopsy. TCRbeta CDR3 regions were amplified by immunoSEQ multiplex PCR using 35 Vbeta forward and 13 Jbeta reverse primers.

The full study reports these points: Higher clonality and more expanded CD8+ clones were observed in lesional scalp than in normal scalp, particularly in alopecia totalis/universalis, a finding suggestive of antigenic drive. Scalp clonality and the number of expanded CD8+ clones among the top 100 scalp clones were significantly decreased by tofacitinib. TCR sequences shared between patients were less clear than in mice, possibly partly because of HLA diversity in the patient population. Unlike mouse skin, which is dominated by gammadelta T cells, normal human skin has resident alphabeta T cells that are also sequenced, and this complicates analysis of the scalp TCR repertoire. Because the treated cohort was small and included a single nonresponder, larger studies are needed to assess links between baseline CD8+ expansion and response. During tofacitinib treatment, many expanded lesional clones remained in scalp and blood, and this persistence may partly explain relapse after treatment is stopped.

On this clone: No antigen is known for it. No quality values exist for individual bases; no much larger clone is one base distant.

To prepare the library, the immunoSEQ multiplex PCR assay was applied. To provide template for TCR sequencing, every sample had RNA extracted and reverse transcribed into cDNA. First-strand cDNA was synthesized with SuperScript III using a 2:1 mix of oligo-dT and random hexamers. Amplification bias was assessed with a synthetic immune receptor repertoire, and residual bias was removed computationally. The original pipeline was this. After raw reads were preprocessed to remove errors, the CDR3 was defined following IMGT conventions as running from the conserved cysteine to phenylalanine. To get clonality, Shannon entropy was normalized by log2 of the number of productive unique TCRs and the result was subtracted from 1. Scalp TCRbeta sequences were cross-referenced with sorted blood CD4 and CD8 repertoires so that the CD4 or CD8 identity of scalp clones could be inferred. In TCRdb, the immuneACCESS table is reduced to in-frame sequences with V and J assigned. These tables do not hold every clone; where another copy was compared, an unresolved V gene accounts for under half, and the others remain unexplained. V and J calls and clone size are those listed in that table; D and trimming were worked out from the DNA. Recorded for this sample are more than 90,000 clones; about 59% of them occurred a single time. In total, the top ten clones hold about 12% of the sample.

Per the publication, the time point label means: 24 weeks on oral tofacitinib. The sample's treatment or condition, from its label and the paper: oral pan-JAK inhibitor, 5-10 mg twice daily. Peripheral blood and lesional scalp punch biopsies were obtained from patients with alopecia areata. PBMCs were isolated by density centrifugation and stained for CD3, CD4 and CD8, after which CD4+ and CD8+ T cells were sorted on a FACSAria. Spanning cysteine to phenylalanine, the CDR3 consists of 18 amino acids. Only the CDR3 part of the read is kept: 54 bases, read in frame from the first base. The germline ends are 19 bases apart after V is trimmed by 1 base and J by 1 base. The germline V gene gives CDR1 as MGHRA and CDR2 as YSYEKL.

This receptor was obtained from a human donor with alopecia areata. The chain uses TRBV4-1 and TRBJ2-5; no D gene call is confident. The input for sequencing was CD8+ T cells sorted from blood, taken at week 24, from a patient treated with tofacitinib. The CDR3 region reads CASSQVPRTEYVQETQYF. The bases are TGCGCCAGCAGCCAAGTTCCCCGGACGGAATATGTCCAAGAGACCCAGTACTTC.